This T cell receptor beta chain derives from a study of beta chain features in type 1 diabetes. Findings and limits, study-wide: TCRB rearrangement may or may not be influenced by HLA type; here this remained unresolved.

All of the isolated RNA was reverse transcribed, so expressed TCRB transcripts were sequenced. About 3.57 million reads were obtained on average from naive, central memory and regulatory T cell samples. Measured with immunoSEQ multiplex PCR; TCRdb has only the in-frame clones, and not every one. The sample has 150,000 to 200,000 clones, approximately 13% seen once; the top ten hold 0.62%. Germline CDR1 is MNHEY and CDR2 is SVGAGI. The CDR3 sequence is 15 residues long. V dropped 5 bases and J dropped 2 bases, with 12 bases sitting between them. This clone was observed a few times. What it binds is not known. One heparinised draw of blood, averaging about 110 mL, came from each donor.

V and J are TRBV6-5 and TRBJ1-4; maybe TRBD1 (6 bases). Specimen: central memory CD4+ T cells from blood. This receptor was identified in a woman aged 18-29 years in good health. The CDR3 loop is CASSTLQGTNEKLFF. The CDR3 DNA is TGTGCCAGCAGTACTCTCCAGGGGACTAATGAAAAACTGTTTTTT.